Sequencing of this TCR beta chain was carried out in a study of blood T cell repertoires in COVID-19 (dated by TCRdb to 2018 to 2020). With regard to the full study: Samples from collaborators originated in the United States, Italy and Spain and spanned both the acute and convalescent phases of COVID-19. The material from the prospective study consisted of cDNA or gDNA derived from T cells, B-cell-depleted T cells, or PBMCs. Subjects who had been exposed to COVID-19, were actively infected with it, or had recovered from it provided the deeply sampled blood TCRbeta repertoires that made up the dataset. A freely available public database, intended as a resource for researchers studying the immune response to SARS-CoV-2, is where the repertoires were released. The samples were drawn from the first 160 participants of the ongoing ImmuneRACE study and from under 1,500 subjects provided by 6 global collaborators. Nearly every sample came with metadata listing a de-identified subject ID, COVID-19 status, age in years and sex. Where available, HLA class I and class II types were taken from metadata supplied by the sample provider and were not determined by assay-based typing.

Whole blood was collected in K2EDTA tubes by collaborating institutions according to the institutions' own protocols. For TCRbeta analysis, collaborator samples were shipped as frozen whole blood, as isolated PBMCs, or as DNA extracted from either sample type. The full study reports these points: The amount of clinical and demographic metadata varied by source and participant and was provided uncurated.

The germline V and J ends show losses of 5 bases and 7 bases respectively, and no gene match explains 9 bases of the junction. The CDR3 sequence holds 14 residues, the cysteine and phenylalanine included. The retained sequence is limited to the CDR3, 42 bases, with the frame set at the first base. CDR1 and CDR2, looked up from the germline V gene, are MNHEY and SVGAGI. In the case of this clone: The specificity of this receptor is unknown. There are no base qualities to consult, and no much larger clone falls within one base.

TCRbeta CDR3 regions were amplified from genomic DNA by means of the immunoSEQ Assay, a bias-controlled multiplex PCR. The authors processed their data as follows. The number of nucleated cells in each sample was estimated by amplification of reference gene primers within the assay. To quantify the absolute abundance of each unique TCRbeta CDR3 rearrangement, sequence reads were collapsed and filtered. For each sample, productive Simpson clonality was calculated by taking the square root of Simpson's diversity index across productive rearrangements. In its TCRdb copy, this immuneACCESS table keeps in-frame sequences only and misses some clones. Where compared with another copy, unresolved V genes explain less than half of these, and the others have no known cause. V, J and clone size were drawn from that table, and D and trimming were deduced from the DNA. The sample profile shows 200,000 or so clones; approximately 84% of them were found once. Of the sample, about 6% falls within the top ten clones.

The chain is assembled from TRBV6-5 and TRBJ1-2; 8 bases in the junction line up with TRBD1. This TCR came from a man at least 80 years old with acute or convalescent COVID-19. Sequenced input: peripheral blood. Read as DNA, the sequence is TGTGCCAGCAGTCCTCGACAGGGGAGGGGTGGCTACACCTTC. Its amino acids are CASSPRQGRGGYTF.